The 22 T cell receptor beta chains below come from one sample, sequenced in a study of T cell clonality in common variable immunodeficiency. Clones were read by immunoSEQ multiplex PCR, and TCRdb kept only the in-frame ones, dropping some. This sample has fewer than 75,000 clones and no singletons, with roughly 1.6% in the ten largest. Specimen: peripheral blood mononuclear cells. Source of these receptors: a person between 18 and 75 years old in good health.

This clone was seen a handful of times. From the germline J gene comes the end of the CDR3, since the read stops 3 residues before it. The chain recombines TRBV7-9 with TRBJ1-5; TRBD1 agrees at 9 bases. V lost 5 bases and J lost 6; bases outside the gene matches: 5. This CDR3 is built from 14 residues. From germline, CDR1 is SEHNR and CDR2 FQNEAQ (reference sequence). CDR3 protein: CASSATGGFQPQHF. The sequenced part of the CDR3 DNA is TGTGCCAGCAGCGCAACAGGGGGCTTTCAGCCC.

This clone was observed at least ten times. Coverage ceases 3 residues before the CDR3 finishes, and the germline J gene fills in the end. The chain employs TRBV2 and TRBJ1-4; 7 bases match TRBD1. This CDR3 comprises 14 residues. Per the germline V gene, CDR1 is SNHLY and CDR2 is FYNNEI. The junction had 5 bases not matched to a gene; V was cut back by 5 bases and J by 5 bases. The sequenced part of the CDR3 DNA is TGTGCCAGCAGTTCTACAGGGGCGAATGAAAAA. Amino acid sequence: CASSSTGANEK. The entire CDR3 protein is CASSSTGANEKLFF.

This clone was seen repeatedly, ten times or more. CDR3 bases read: TGTGCCAGCAGTGGAGCGGGGGGACAGGACTCTGGGGCCAACGTC. This sequence encodes CASSGAGGQDSGANV. The full-length CDR3 reads as CASSGAGGQDSGANVLTF. The chain is built from TRBV6-1 and TRBJ2-6, with D maybe TRBD2 (9 bases). The CDR3 end is not reached by the read, which stops 3 residues before it; the germline J gene fills it in. Trimming stripped 4 bases from V and 0 bases from J, with 16 bases between. The CDR3 has 18 residues. Germline values: CDR1 MNHNS, CDR2 SASEGT.

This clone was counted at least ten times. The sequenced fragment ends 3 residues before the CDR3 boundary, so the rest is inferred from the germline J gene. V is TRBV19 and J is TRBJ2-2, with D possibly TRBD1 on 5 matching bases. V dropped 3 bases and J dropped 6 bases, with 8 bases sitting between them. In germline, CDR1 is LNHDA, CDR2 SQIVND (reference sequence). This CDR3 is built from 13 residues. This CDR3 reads CASSIPRAGELFF. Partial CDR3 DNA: TGTGCCAGTAGTATCCCCAGGGCCGGGGAG.

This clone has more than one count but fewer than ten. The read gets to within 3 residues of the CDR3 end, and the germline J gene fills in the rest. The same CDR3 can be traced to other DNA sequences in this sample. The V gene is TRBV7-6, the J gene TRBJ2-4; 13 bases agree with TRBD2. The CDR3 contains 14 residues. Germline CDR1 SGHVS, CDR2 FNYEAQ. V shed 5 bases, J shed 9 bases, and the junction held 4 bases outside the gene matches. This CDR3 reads CASSLGTSGAIQYF. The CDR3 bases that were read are TGTGCCAGCAGCCTGGGGACTAGCGGGGCCATT.

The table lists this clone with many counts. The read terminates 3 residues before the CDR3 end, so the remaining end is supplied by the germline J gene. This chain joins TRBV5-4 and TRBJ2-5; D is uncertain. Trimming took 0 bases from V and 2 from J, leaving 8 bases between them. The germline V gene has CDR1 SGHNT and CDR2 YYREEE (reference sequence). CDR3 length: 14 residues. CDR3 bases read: TGTGCCAGCAGCTTGGAGGCAGGACAAGAGACC. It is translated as CASSLEAGQET. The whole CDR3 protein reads CASSLEAGQETQYF.

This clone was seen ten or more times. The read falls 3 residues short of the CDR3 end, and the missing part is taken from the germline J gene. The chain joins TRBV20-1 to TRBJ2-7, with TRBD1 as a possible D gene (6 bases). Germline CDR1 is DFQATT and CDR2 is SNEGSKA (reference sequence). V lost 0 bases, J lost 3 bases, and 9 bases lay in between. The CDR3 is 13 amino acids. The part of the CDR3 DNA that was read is TGCAGTGCTAGAGACAACAGGGACTACGAG. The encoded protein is CSARDNRDYE. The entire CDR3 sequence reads CSARDNRDYEQYF.

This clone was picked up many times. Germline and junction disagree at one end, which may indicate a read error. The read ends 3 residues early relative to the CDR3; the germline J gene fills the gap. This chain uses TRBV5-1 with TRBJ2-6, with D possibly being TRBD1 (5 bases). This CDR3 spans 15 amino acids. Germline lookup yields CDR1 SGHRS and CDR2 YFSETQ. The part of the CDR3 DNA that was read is TGCGCCGGCAGACCTACAGGCTCTGGGGCCAACGTC. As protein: CAGRPTGSGANV. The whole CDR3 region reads CAGRPTGSGANVLTF. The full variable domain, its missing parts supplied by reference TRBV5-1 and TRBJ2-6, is KAGVTQTPRYLIKTRGQQVTLSCSPISGHRSVSWYQQTPGQGLQFLFEYFSETQRNKGNFPGRFSGRQFSNSRSEMNVSTLELGDSALYLCAGRPTGSGANVLTFGAGSRLTVL.

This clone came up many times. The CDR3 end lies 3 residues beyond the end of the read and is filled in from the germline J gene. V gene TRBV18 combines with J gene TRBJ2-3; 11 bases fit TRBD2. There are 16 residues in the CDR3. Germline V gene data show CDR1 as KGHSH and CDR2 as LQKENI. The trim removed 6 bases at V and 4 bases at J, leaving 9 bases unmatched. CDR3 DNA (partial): TGTGCCAGCTCCCCTAGGACTAGCGGGTTGTCAGATACG. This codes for CASSPRTSGLSDT. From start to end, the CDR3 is CASSPRTSGLSDTQYF.

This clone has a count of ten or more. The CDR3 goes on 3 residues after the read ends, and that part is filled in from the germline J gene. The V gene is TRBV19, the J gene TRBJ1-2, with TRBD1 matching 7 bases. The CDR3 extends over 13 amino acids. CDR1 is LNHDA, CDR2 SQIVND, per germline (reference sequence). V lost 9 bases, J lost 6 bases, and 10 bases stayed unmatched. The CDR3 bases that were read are TGTGCCAGCGATCAGGGGGGACATGATGGC. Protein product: CASDQGGHDG. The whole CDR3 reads CASDQGGHDGYTF.

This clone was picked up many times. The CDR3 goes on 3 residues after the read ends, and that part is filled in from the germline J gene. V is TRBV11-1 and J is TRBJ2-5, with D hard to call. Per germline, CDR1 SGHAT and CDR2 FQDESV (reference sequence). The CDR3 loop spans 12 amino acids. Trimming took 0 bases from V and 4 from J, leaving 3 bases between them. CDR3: CASSLAGETQYF. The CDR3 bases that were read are TGTGCCAGCAGCTTAGCCGGAGAGACC. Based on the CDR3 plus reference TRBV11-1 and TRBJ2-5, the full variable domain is EAEVAQSPRYKITEKSQAVAFWCDPISGHATLYWYRQILGQGPELLVQFQDESVVDDSQLPKDRFSAERLKGVDSTLKIQPAELGDSAMYLCASSLAGETQYFGPGTRLLVL.

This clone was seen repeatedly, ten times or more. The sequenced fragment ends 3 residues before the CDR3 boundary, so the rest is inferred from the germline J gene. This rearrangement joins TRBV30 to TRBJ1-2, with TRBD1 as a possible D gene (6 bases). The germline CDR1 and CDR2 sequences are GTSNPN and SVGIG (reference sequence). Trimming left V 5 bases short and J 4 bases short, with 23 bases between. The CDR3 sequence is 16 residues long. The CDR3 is CAWSFRLTGGSYGYTF. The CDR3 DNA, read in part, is TGTGCCTGGTCTTTCCGTCTCACGGGGGGCTCCTATGGC.

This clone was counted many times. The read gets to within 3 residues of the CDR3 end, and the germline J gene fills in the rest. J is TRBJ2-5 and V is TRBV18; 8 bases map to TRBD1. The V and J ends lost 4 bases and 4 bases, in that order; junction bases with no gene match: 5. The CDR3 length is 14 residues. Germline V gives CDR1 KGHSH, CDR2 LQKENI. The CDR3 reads CASSQGTGGETQYF. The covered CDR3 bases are TGTGCCAGCTCACAGGGCACAGGGGGAGAGACC.

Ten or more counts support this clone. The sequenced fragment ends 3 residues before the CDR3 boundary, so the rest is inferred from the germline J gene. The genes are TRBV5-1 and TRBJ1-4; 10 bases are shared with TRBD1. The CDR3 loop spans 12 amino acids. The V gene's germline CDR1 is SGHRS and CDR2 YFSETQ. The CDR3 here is CASSPGQGELFF. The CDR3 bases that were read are TGCGCCAGCAGCCCCGGACAGGGGGAA. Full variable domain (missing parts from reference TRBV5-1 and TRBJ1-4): KAGVTQTPRYLIKTRGQQVTLSCSPISGHRSVSWYQQTPGQGLQFLFEYFSETQRNKGNFPGRFSGRQFSNSRSEMNVSTLELGDSALYLCASSPGQGELFFGSGTQLSVL.

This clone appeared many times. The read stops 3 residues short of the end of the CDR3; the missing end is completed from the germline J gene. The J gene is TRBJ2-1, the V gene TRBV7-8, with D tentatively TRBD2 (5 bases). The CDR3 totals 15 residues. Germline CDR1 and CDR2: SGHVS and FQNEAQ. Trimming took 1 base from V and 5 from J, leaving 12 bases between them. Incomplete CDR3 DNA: TGTGCCAGCAGCTTAGGTCCGGGGTCTAACAATGAG. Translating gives CASSLGPGSNNE. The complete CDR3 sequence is CASSLGPGSNNEQFF.

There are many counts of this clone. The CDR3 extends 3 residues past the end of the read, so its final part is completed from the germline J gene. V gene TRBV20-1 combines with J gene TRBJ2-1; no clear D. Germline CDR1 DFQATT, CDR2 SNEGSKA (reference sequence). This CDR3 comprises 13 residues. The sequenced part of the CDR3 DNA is TGCAGCATTCCGGGTCCGGTAATCCATGAG. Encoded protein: CSIPGPVIHE. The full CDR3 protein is CSIPGPVIHEQFF.

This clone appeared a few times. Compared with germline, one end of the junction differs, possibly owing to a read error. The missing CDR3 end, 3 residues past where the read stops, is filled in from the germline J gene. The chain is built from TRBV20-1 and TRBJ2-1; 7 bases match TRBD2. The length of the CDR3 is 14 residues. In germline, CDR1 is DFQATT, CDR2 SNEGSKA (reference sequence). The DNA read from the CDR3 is TGCAGTGCCCACCTGACTAGCTCCCACAATGAG. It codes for CSAHLTSSHNE. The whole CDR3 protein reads CSAHLTSSHNEQFF.

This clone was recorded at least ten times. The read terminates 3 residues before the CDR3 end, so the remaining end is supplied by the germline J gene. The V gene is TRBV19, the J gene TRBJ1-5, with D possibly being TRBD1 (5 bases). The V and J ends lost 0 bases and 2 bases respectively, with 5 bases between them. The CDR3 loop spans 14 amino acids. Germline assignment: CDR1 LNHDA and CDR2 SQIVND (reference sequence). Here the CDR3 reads CASSIDRGNQPQHF. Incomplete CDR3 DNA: TGTGCCAGTAGTATAGACAGGGGCAATCAGCCC.

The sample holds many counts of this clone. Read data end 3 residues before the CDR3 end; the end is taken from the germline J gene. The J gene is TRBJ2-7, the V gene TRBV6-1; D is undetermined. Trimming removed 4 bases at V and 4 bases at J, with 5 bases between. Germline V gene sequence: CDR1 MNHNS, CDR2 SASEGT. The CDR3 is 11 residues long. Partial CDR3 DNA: TGTGCCAGCAGTGGGCCTTACGAG. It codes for CASSGPYE. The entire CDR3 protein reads CASSGPYEQYF.

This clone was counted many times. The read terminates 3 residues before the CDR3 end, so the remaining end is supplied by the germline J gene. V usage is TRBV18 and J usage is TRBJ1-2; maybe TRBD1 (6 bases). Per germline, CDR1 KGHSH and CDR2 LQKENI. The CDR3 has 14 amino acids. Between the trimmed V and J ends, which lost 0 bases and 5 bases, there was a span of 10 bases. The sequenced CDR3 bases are TGTGCCAGCTCACCACCGGGGGACATATATGGC. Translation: CASSPPGDIYG. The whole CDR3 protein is CASSPPGDIYGYTF.

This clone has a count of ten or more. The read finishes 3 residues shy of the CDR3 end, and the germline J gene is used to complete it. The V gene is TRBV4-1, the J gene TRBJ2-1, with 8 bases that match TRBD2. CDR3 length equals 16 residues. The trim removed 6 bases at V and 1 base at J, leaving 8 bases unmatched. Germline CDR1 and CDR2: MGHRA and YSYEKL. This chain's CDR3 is CASRSSGGASYNEQFF. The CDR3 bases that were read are TGCGCCAGCAGGTCCTCGGGGGGGGCGTCCTACAATGAG.

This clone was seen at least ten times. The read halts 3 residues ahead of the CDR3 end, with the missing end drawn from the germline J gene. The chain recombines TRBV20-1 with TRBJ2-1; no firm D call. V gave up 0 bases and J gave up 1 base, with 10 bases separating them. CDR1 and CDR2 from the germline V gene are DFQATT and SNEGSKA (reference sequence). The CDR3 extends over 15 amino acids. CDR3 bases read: TGCAGTGCTAGAGAGAGAGAAGGGTCCTACAATGAG. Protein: CSAREREGSYNE. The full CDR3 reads CSAREREGSYNEQFF.